The 29 T cell receptor beta chains presented below share a single source sample, sequenced in a study of blood T cells in healthy people across ages. Primed by a sample-barcoded 5' primer and a J-beta primer mix, a second PCR proceeded for 7 to 11 cycles. MiXCR was run by TCRdb on the 5' RACE reads, yielding one entry per CDR3 protein. The sample yields 780,000 or so distinct CDR3 sequences, roughly 56% seen once. The source material was blood. These receptors were collected from a man in his forties in good health.

The chain's CDR3 is CASSDSARSRNRIYEQYF. The CDR3 DNA reads as TGTGCCAGCAGTGACTCAGCCAGGTCCAGAAACAGAATCTACGAGCAGTACTTC. The chain couples TRBV6-4 to TRBJ2-7, with D hard to call. This CDR3 is built from 18 residues. V was clipped by 0 bases and J by 3 bases, with 21 bases between them. The germline V gene has CDR1 MRHNA and CDR2 SNTAGT.

The rearrangement joins TRBV6-2 or TRBV6-3 to TRBJ1-5; D uncertain. Germline CDR1 reads MNHEY; CDR2 reads SVGEGT. V was shortened by 7 bases and J by 1 base, with 14 bases between the two germline ends. The CDR3 has 15 amino acids. The CDR3 DNA follows: TGTGCCAGCACAGGCCACTTTTTAAGCAATCAGCCCCAGCATTTT. It specifies CASTGHFLSNQPQHF.

The DNA for the CDR3 is TGTGCCAGCAGTTCCTCCTCCGGGGATACGCAGTATTTT. Translated, it gives CASSSSSGDTQYF. This chain links TRBV27 with TRBJ2-3; D is unclear. Trimming took off 4 bases at V and 6 bases at J, with 11 bases between the two ends. Germline V lookup: CDR1 MNHEY, CDR2 SMNVEV (reference sequence). CDR3 length: 13 amino acids.

The V and J genes are TRBV6-5 and TRBJ2-1; D gene unclear. The ends were cut back, 6 bases at V and 0 bases at J, with 12 bases in the middle. CDR3 size: 15 residues. Germline CDR1 and CDR2: MNHEY and SVGAGI. The DNA for the CDR3 is TGTGCCAGCAGGGACCCTCCGAGCTCCTACAATGAGCAGTTCTTC. Its translation: CASRDPPSSYNEQFF.

The chain uses TRBV27 and TRBJ2-2; D may be TRBD1 (5 bases). Germline V gene lookup returns CDR1 MNHEY and CDR2 SMNVEV (reference sequence). Trimming pared 7 bases from V and 0 bases from J, leaving 12 bases between. This CDR3 is built from 15 residues. The CDR3 bases are TGTGCCAGCACCGAGGACACCCCGAACACCGGGGAGCTGTTTTTT. As protein: CASTEDTPNTGELFF.

The chain uses TRBV28 and TRBJ1-1; the D is unclear. CDR1 and CDR2 (germline): MDHEN, SYDVKM. Trimming removed 3 bases from V and 2 bases from J, with 16 bases in between. This CDR3 comprises 16 residues. The chain's CDR3 is CASSFGIGRKNTEAFF. For the CDR3, the DNA is TGTGCCAGCAGTTTTGGCATTGGCAGGAAAAACACTGAAGCTTTCTTT. The full variable domain, in which reference TRBV28 and TRBJ1-1 provide the parts outside the CDR3, is DVKVTQSSRYLVKRTGEKVFLECVQDMDHENMFWYRQDPGLGLRLIYFSYDVKMKEKGDIPEGYSVSREKKERFSLILESASTNQTSMYLCASSFGIGRKNTEAFFGQGTRLTVV.

The chain joins TRBV28 to TRBJ1-2; 9 bases agree with TRBD1. The germline CDR1 and CDR2 sequences are MDHEN and SYDVKM. V lost 8 bases, J lost 6 bases, and 10 bases stayed unmatched. CDR3 size: 14 residues. For the CDR3, the DNA is TGTGCCAGCCAAAAACCGGGACAGGGTGATGGCTACACCTTC. It encodes CASQKPGQGDGYTF.

This rearrangement joins TRBV7-3 to TRBJ2-3; weak D call: TRBD1 (6 bases). Germline V lookup: CDR1 SGHTA, CDR2 FQGTGA. Trimming stripped 8 bases from V and 1 base from J, with 22 bases between. CDR3 size: 17 residues. CDR3 bases: TGTGCCAGCGGCCAAACCCAGGGGCGGATTGGCACAGATACGCAGTATTTT. This gives the protein CASGQTQGRIGTDTQYF. The variable domain in full, with the rest retrieved from reference TRBV7-3 and TRBJ2-3, is GAGVSQTPSNKVTEKGKYVELRCDPISGHTALYWYRQSLGQGPEFLIYFQGTGAADDSGLPNDRFFAVRPEGSVSTLKIQRTERGDSAVYLCASGQTQGRIGTDTQYFGPGTRLTVL.

The chain recombines TRBV7-9 with TRBJ1-5; 7 bases fit TRBD1. The length of the CDR3 is 14 residues. Germline lookup yields CDR1 SEHNR and CDR2 FQNEAQ (reference sequence). The V segment lost 3 bases and the J segment 5 bases; nucleotides outside the gene matches: 4. Here the CDR3 DNA reads TGTGCCAGCAGCTTGGGAGGACAGGATCAGCCCCAGCATTTT. It translates to CASSLGGQDQPQHF.

This sequence joins TRBV29-1 and TRBJ2-1; D perhaps matches TRBD2 (6 bases). The CDR3 length is 16 residues. Trimming pared 0 bases from V and 8 bases from J, leaving 20 bases between. In germline, CDR1 is SQVTM, CDR2 ANQGSEA. The CDR3 DNA follows: TGCAGCGTTGAAGATCTCGGTACGGGGGTCGGCGATGAGCAGTTCTTC. Protein: CSVEDLGTGVGDEQFF.

V is TRBV20-1 and J is TRBJ2-2, with D possibly TRBD1 on 6 matching bases. CDR3 length equals 15 residues. Trimming took 3 bases from V and 2 from J, leaving 13 bases between them. Looked up from germline, CDR1 is DFQATT and CDR2 is SNEGSKA (reference sequence). CDR3 bases: TGCAGTGCTAGGGACAGCAAAGTTAACACCGGGGAGCTGTTTTTT. Translation: CSARDSKVNTGELFF.

The chain recombines TRBV6-6 with TRBJ2-3; 10 bases line up with TRBD2. This CDR3 is built from 16 residues. The ends lost 2 bases at V and 3 bases at J; junction bases unmatched: 5. Germline V CDR1 and CDR2: MNHNY, SVGAGI (reference sequence). This chain's CDR3 is CASSYPTSGTTDTQYF. The CDR3, as DNA: TGTGCCAGCAGTTACCCAACTAGCGGGACGACAGATACGCAGTATTTT.

V gene TRBV6-6 combines with J gene TRBJ1-2; a weak D match, TRBD1 (6 bases). In germline, CDR1 is MNHNY, CDR2 SVGAGI (reference sequence). Trimming pared 2 bases from V and 4 bases from J, leaving 14 bases between. CDR3 size: 15 residues. In nucleotides, the CDR3 is TGTGCCAGCAGTTACGGGGCCAGGACAGCCTATGGCTACACCTTC. Encoded protein: CASSYGARTAYGYTF.

Ten or more counts support this clonotype. The chain is built from TRBV29-1 and TRBJ1-2; TRBD1 matches at 7 bases. Looked up from germline, CDR1 is SQVTM and CDR2 is ANQGSEA. The CDR3 is made up of 13 amino acids. Trimming cost V 4 bases and J 6 bases; bases outside gene matches: 8. CDR3 sequence reads: CSVGEEGADGYTF. CDR3 bases: TGCAGCGTTGGAGAAGAGGGGGCCGATGGCTACACCTTC. Full variable domain (outside the CDR3, taken from reference TRBV29-1 and TRBJ1-2): SAVISQKPSRDICQRGTSLTIQCQVDSQVTMMFWYRQQPGQSLTLIATANQGSEATYESGFVIDKFPISRPNLTFSTLTVSNMSPEDSSIYLCSVGEEGADGYTFGSGTRLTVV.

The chain has TRBV28 and TRBJ1-5; no reliable D call. Germline V lookup: CDR1 MDHEN, CDR2 SYDVKM. The ends were cut back, 3 bases at V and 2 bases at J, with 8 bases in the middle. This CDR3 is 14 amino acids long. DNA of the CDR3: TGTGCCAGCAGTTTGCATTTTGGCAATCAGCCCCAGCATTTT. Amino acid sequence: CASSLHFGNQPQHF.

The chain uses TRBV4-3 and TRBJ2-3, with D uncertain. The CDR3 has 15 residues. Trimming took 3 bases from V and 2 from J, leaving 12 bases between them. From germline, CDR1 is LGHNA and CDR2 YSLEER. CDR3 amino acids: CASSQGSKATDTQYF. CDR3 coding DNA: TGCGCCAGCAGCCAGGGCTCAAAAGCCACAGATACGCAGTATTTT.

The rearrangement joins TRBV4-3 to TRBJ2-1; 10 nucleotides agree with TRBD2. The J segment lost 6 bases and the V segment lost 0 bases, leaving 5 bases of the junction unmatched. The CDR3 is made up of 16 amino acids. Germline V gene sequence: CDR1 LGHNA, CDR2 YSLEER. The CDR3 bases are TGCGCCAGCAGCCAAGATATAGCGGGAGGTGTCAATGAGCAGTTCTTC. It codes for CASSQDIAGGVNEQFF.

The V and J genes are TRBV28 and TRBJ1-2; 7 bases align to TRBD1. The CDR3 sequence is 16 residues long. Germline CDR1 is MDHEN and CDR2 is SYDVKM. After removal of 5 bases from V and 7 bases from J, the junction contained 16 bases not matched to a gene. CDR3 DNA sequence: TGTGCCAGCAGTGACCCCCAGACAGGGTGGGAGGCTGGCTACACCTTC. Translating it yields CASSDPQTGWEAGYTF.

V is TRBV29-1 and J is TRBJ2-3; D is unresolved. V was pared by 3 bases and J by 0 bases, with 7 bases between. The germline V gene has CDR1 SQVTM and CDR2 ANQGSEA. This CDR3 is 13 amino acids long. The CDR3 loop reads CSVDGESTDTQYF. CDR3 bases: TGCAGCGTTGATGGCGAAAGCACAGATACGCAGTATTTT.

This clonotype was recorded a few times. The rearrangement joins TRBV7-2 to TRBJ1-2; 7 positions match TRBD1. Unmatched junction bases numbered 6, after V lost 2 bases and J lost 6 bases. The CDR3 has 14 residues. The germline V gene encodes CDR1 SGHTA and CDR2 FQGNSA. CDR3 amino acids: CASSLRSGQDGYTF. The CDR3 DNA sequence: TGTGCCAGCAGCTTACGCTCTGGACAGGATGGCTACACCTTC.

The chain employs TRBV20-1 and TRBJ2-7; 7 nucleotides align to TRBD2. This CDR3 comprises 15 residues. Germline assignment: CDR1 DFQATT and CDR2 SNEGSKA (reference sequence). Germline trimming cut 0 bases from V and 2 bases from J; bases unmatched to any gene: 7. The CDR3 reads CSARDRASGAYEQYF. CDR3 DNA: TGCAGTGCTAGAGATCGGGCTAGCGGAGCCTACGAGCAGTACTTC.

The CDR3 DNA reads as TGCGCCAGCAGGACAGAATTAGGCACAGATACGCAGTATTTT. Translation gives CASRTELGTDTQYF. The rearrangement links TRBV5-1 to TRBJ2-3; possibly TRBD1 for D (5 bases). The length of the CDR3 is 14 residues. V was pared by 5 bases and J by 1 base, with 11 bases between. Germline V gene sequence: CDR1 SGHRS, CDR2 YFSETQ.

This clonotype has just one count. CDR3: CSAREEGENSPLHF. The CDR3 bases are TGCAGTGCTAGAGAGGAAGGGGAAAATTCACCCCTCCACTTT. The chain recombines TRBV20-1 with TRBJ1-6; weak D call: TRBD1 (5 bases). This CDR3 has 14 residues. Trimming shortened V by 0 bases and J by 7 bases, and 10 bases separated the two germline ends. Germline V gene data show CDR1 as DFQATT and CDR2 as SNEGSKA (reference sequence).

The J gene is TRBJ1-2, the V gene TRBV6-5, with D tentatively TRBD1 (6 bases). The CDR3 length is 13 residues. The germline V gene encodes CDR1 MNHEY and CDR2 SVGAGI. Trimming took 8 bases from V and 8 from J, leaving 18 bases between them. CDR3: CASRLDRQRGYTF. CDR3 DNA sequence: TGTGCCAGCCGCCTAGACAGGCAGAGAGGCTACACCTTC.

The chain couples TRBV7-9 to TRBJ1-4; D may be TRBD1 (6 bases). The V end lost 5 bases, the J end lost 12 bases, and 22 bases lay between the germline ends. The V gene's germline CDR1 is SEHNR and CDR2 FQNEAQ (reference sequence). The CDR3 runs to 15 residues. CDR3 coding DNA: TGTGCCAGCAGCCTCGGGGACAAATCCTACGTGGAACTGTTTTTT. Amino acids: CASSLGDKSYVELFF.

This chain's CDR3 is CASSQGRAGGRDEQYF. In DNA, the CDR3 is TGCGCCAGCAGCCAAGGGCGAGCGGGGGGGCGAGACGAGCAGTACTTC. V usage is TRBV4-3 and J usage is TRBJ2-7; 10 bases fit TRBD2. The CDR3 length is 16 residues. Germline CDR1 is LGHNA and CDR2 is YSLEER. V was pared by 1 base and J by 5 bases, with 8 bases of the junction left unmatched.

The chain recombines TRBV7-3 with TRBJ2-3; unclear D gene. The germline V and J ends were trimmed by 1 base and 1 base, with 15 bases remaining between them. The CDR3 consists of 17 residues. Germline CDR1 is SGHTA and CDR2 is FQGTGA. In nucleotides, the CDR3 is TGTGCCAGCAGCTTAAAGGTCGGCGGAGTAGGCACAGATACGCAGTATTTT. Translating gives CASSLKVGGVGTDTQYF.

The chain carries TRBV7-8 and TRBJ2-7; 7 bases are a match to TRBD1. Germline assignment: CDR1 SGHVS and CDR2 FQNEAQ. Trimming took 1 base from V and 4 from J; bases not matched to a gene: 7. This CDR3 region has 15 residues. CDR3 region: CASSLGGTAGYEQYF. CDR3 coding DNA: TGTGCCAGCAGCTTAGGGGGGACAGCTGGGTACGAGCAGTACTTC.

Points on this clonotype: An end of the junction does not agree with germline; a read error may underlie this. The chain couples TRBV7-2 to TRBJ1-6, with 9 positions matching TRBD1. The CDR3 sequence is 16 residues long. Looked up from germline, CDR1 is SGHTA and CDR2 is FQGNSA. The chain's CDR3 is CASSGYRDRDNSPLHF. The CDR3, as DNA: TGCGCCAGCAGCGGGTACCGGGACAGGGATAATTCACCCCTCCACTTT.